The 14 T cell receptor beta chains below all came from one sample that was sequenced in a study of blood T cell repertoires in COVID-19. Clones were read by immunoSEQ multiplex PCR, and TCRdb kept only the in-frame ones, dropping some. The sample gives 220,000 or so clones, approximately 84% of which show up once; roughly 2.3% is in the top ten. The specimen was peripheral blood. The receptor set was obtained from a woman aged 60 to 75 with acute or convalescent COVID-19.

CDR3 protein: CASSLGSGTGELFF. CDR3 sequence (DNA): TGCGCCAGCAGCTTGGGCTCGGGCACCGGGGAGCTGTTTTTT. The chain employs TRBV5-1 and TRBJ2-2; D uncertain. Germline V lookup: CDR1 SGHRS, CDR2 YFSETQ. CDR3 size: 14 residues. Trimming pared 0 bases from V and 4 bases from J, leaving 7 bases between.

The V gene is TRBV9, the J gene TRBJ1-2; the D gene is possibly TRBD1 (6 bases). V dropped 0 bases and J dropped 5 bases, with 8 bases sitting between them. Germline V gives CDR1 SGDLS, CDR2 YYNGEE. The CDR3 runs to 13 residues. CDR3 in amino acids: CASSVGTDYGYTF. Here the CDR3 DNA reads TGTGCCAGCAGCGTAGGGACAGATTATGGCTACACCTTC.

The chain recombines TRBV18 with TRBJ2-1; possible D gene TRBD1, 5 bases. The CDR3 consists of 14 residues. V shed 5 bases and J shed 0 bases, with 8 bases lying between them. CDR1 KGHSH and CDR2 LQKENI come from the germline V gene. The CDR3: CASSGADSYNEQFF. The CDR3 DNA sequence: TGTGCCAGCTCAGGGGCCGACTCCTACAATGAGCAGTTCTTC.

V and J are TRBV12-3 or TRBV12-4 and TRBJ1-1; a possible D gene is TRBD1 (5 bases). The CDR3 is 13 residues long. Deletions cut 5 bases from V and 2 bases from J, with 9 bases between. The CDR3 coding sequence is TGTGCCAGCAGTCGACAGATAAACACTGAAGCTTTCTTT. This translates into CASSRQINTEAFF.

This clone was found once. The chain has TRBV5-4 and TRBJ1-2; tentatively, D is TRBD1 (6 bases). Germline V gives CDR1 SGHNT, CDR2 YYREEE (reference sequence). Trimming took off 2 bases at V and 4 bases at J, with 12 bases between the two ends. The CDR3 covers 14 residues. CDR3 in amino acids: CASSLNTGTYGYTF. In nucleotides, the CDR3 is TGTGCCAGCAGCTTAAACACAGGGACCTATGGCTACACCTTC.

This clone was counted only a few times. The chain uses TRBV5-3 and TRBJ1-2, with 7 positions matching TRBD1. TRBV5-3 is reported as an ORF; its role is uncertain. J lost 5 bases, V lost 1 base, and 8 bases had no gene match. The CDR3 covers 15 residues. CDR3 region: CARSLPRDSVYGYTF. CDR3 nucleotides: TGTGCCAGAAGCTTGCCCCGGGACAGCGTTTATGGCTACACCTTC.

This chain joins TRBV7-8 and TRBJ2-3; TRBD2 matches at 14 bases. The CDR3 length is 17 residues. After removal of 3 bases from V and 4 bases from J, the junction contained 6 bases not matched to a gene. CDR1 is SGHVS and CDR2 is FQNEAQ in the germline V gene. The CDR3 here is CASSFDGTSGGADTQYF. CDR3 sequence (DNA): TGTGCCAGCAGCTTCGACGGGACTAGCGGGGGTGCAGATACGCAGTATTTT. Together with reference TRBV7-8 and TRBJ2-3, the CDR3 gives the full variable domain: GAGVSQSPRYKVAKRGQDVALRCDPISGHVSLFWYQQALGQGPEFLTYFQNEAQLDKSGLPSDRFFAERPEGSVSTLKIQRTQQEDSAVYLCASSFDGTSGGADTQYFGPGTRLTVL.

This clone was detected only once. The J gene is TRBJ2-7, the V gene TRBV3-1 (or the pseudogene TRBV3-2); TRBD2 aligns across 7 bases. CDR1 and CDR2 (germline): LGHDT, YNNKEL (reference sequence). The CDR3 runs 15 residues. J lost 0 bases, V lost 1 base, and 3 bases had no gene match. The CDR3 spells CASSQGTGGSYEQYF. The CDR3 region has the DNA TGTGCCAGCAGCCAAGGGACGGGGGGCTCCTACGAGCAGTACTTC.

The sample holds a few counts of this clone. The CDR3 DNA reads as TGTGCCAGCTCACGGGGACAGGGAGACGAGCAGTACTTC. Protein product: CASSRGQGDEQYF. The chain recombines TRBV18 with TRBJ2-7; 9 bases match TRBD1. The CDR3 consists of 13 residues. The germline V gene encodes CDR1 KGHSH and CDR2 LQKENI. The V and J ends lost 4 bases and 5 bases, in that order; junction bases with no gene match: 3. Together with reference TRBV18 and TRBJ2-7, the CDR3 gives the full variable domain: NAGVMQNPRHLVRRRGQEARLRCSPMKGHSHVYWYRQLPEEGLKFMVYLQKENIIDESGMPKERFSAEFPKEGPSILRIQQVVRGDSAAYFCASSRGQGDEQYFGPGTRLTVT.

The J gene is TRBJ1-3, the V gene TRBV6-5; a possible D gene is TRBD1 (6 bases). The CDR3 consists of 14 residues. CDR1 is MNHEY and CDR2 is SVGAGI in the germline V gene. The germline V and J ends were trimmed by 8 bases and 0 bases, with 11 bases remaining between them. Here the CDR3 reads CASHQGRSGNTIYF. The CDR3 DNA is TGTGCCAGCCACCAGGGGCGCTCTGGAAACACCATATATTTT.

The genes are TRBV5-1 and TRBJ1-1; 7 bases match TRBD1. The CDR3 sequence is 14 residues long. Trimming cost V 0 bases and J 5 bases; bases outside gene matches: 4. CDR1 is SGHRS and CDR2 is YFSETQ in the germline V gene. This chain's CDR3 is CASSLEAGGTEAFF. Written as DNA, the CDR3 is TGCGCCAGCAGCTTGGAGGCAGGGGGTACTGAAGCTTTCTTT.

The chain uses TRBV12-2 and TRBJ2-7; the table assigns TRBD1, which was not confirmed against the DNA. TRBV12-2 is assigned pseudogene status. The CDR3 is 15 amino acids. This CDR3 reads CASRPRRGTPYEQYF. The CDR3 DNA reads TGTGCAAGTCGCCCACGCAGGGGGACCCCCTACGAGCAGTACTTC.

The chain combines TRBV30 with TRBJ1-2; the match to TRBD1 covers 7 bases. The junction had 8 bases not matched to a gene; V was cut back by 3 bases and J by 7 bases. The CDR3 totals 13 residues. Germline-derived CDR1 and CDR2 are GTSNPN and SVGIG (reference sequence). The CDR3 DNA reads TGTGCCTGGAGCGCCGGGACAGCTAGTGGCTACACCTTC. This encodes CAWSAGTASGYTF.

The chain couples TRBV30 to TRBJ1-2; D remains ambiguous. This CDR3 has 13 residues. V dropped 4 bases and J dropped 5 bases, with 14 bases sitting between them. The germline gives CDR1 GTSNPN, CDR2 SVGIG (reference sequence). CDR3 bases: TGTGCCTGGAAAACGCCGGCGGGGTATGGCTACACCTTC. Amino acid sequence: CAWKTPAGYGYTF.